This T cell receptor (beta chain) originates from a study of blood T cell repertoires in COVID-19. The repertoire was sequenced with immunoSEQ multiplex PCR; TCRdb's copy has only in-frame clones and lacks some. The sample holds about 180,000 clones, around 80% seen once. Seattle patients were enrolled during active infection and followed longitudinally. This TCR was recovered from a woman older than 75 with COVID-19, enrolled during active disease. Material: peripheral blood.

The CDR3 reads CASKRQETQYF. As DNA, the CDR3 is TGTGCCAGCAAGAGACAAGAGACCCAGTACTTC. The chain is built from TRBV5-5 and TRBJ2-5; D is undetermined. Germline lookup yields CDR1 SGHKS and CDR2 YYEKEE (reference sequence). Trimming shortened V by 6 bases and J by 2 bases, and 5 bases separated the two germline ends. CDR3 length: 11 amino acids. The whole variable domain, filled in from reference TRBV5-5 and TRBJ2-5, reads DAGVTQSPTHLIKTRGQQVTLRCSPISGHKSVSWYQQVLGQGPQFIFQYYEKEERGRGNFPDRFSARQFPNYSSELNVNALLLGDSALYLCASKRQETQYFGPGTRLLVL.